These 19 T cell receptor beta chains were sequenced from one sample in a study of cytomegalovirus exposure and HLA in healthy donors. The PCR ran on 60 Vbeta and 13 Jbeta primers. Method: immunoSEQ multiplex PCR; TCRdb's copy keeps in-frame clones and lacks some. The sample includes 200,000 or so clones, about 90% of them seen just once. What was sequenced was PBMCs. The source is a girl under three years old in good health and CMV-seronegative.

The gene calls are TRBV11-1 and TRBJ1-1; 8 bases are shared with TRBD1. J lost 1 base, V lost 5 bases, and 6 bases had no gene match. Germline V gene sequence: CDR1 SGHAT, CDR2 FQDESV (reference sequence). The CDR3 has 15 amino acids. CDR3 residues: CASSLRTGQNTEAFF. CDR3 DNA: TGTGCCAGCAGCCTAAGGACAGGGCAGAACACTGAAGCTTTCTTT.

The chain recombines TRBV11-2 with TRBJ2-7, with 8 bases identical to TRBD2. There are 15 residues in the CDR3. With 5 bases clipped from V and 4 bases from J, the junction kept 10 bases outside the gene matches. Germline lookup yields CDR1 SGHAT and CDR2 FQNNGV. The CDR3 DNA follows: TGTGCCAGCAGCACCGCAGCGGGGGCCCCTTACGAGCAGTACTTC. Encoded protein: CASSTAAGAPYEQYF.

This chain connects TRBV6-5 to TRBJ2-1, with TRBD2 as a possible D gene (6 bases). This CDR3 is built from 16 residues. The V end was cut by 3 bases, the J end by 6 bases, with 18 bases between. The germline V gene encodes CDR1 MNHEY and CDR2 SVGAGI. CDR3 DNA sequence: TGTGCCAGCAGTTATTCTACCGGGCAGCGGGCCAATGAGCAGTTCTTC. Translation gives CASSYSTGQRANEQFF.

In its sample, this clone was seen a few times. In DNA, the CDR3 is TGTGCCAGCAGCTTGGACGCGGTTATATCCAACAATGAGCAGTTCTTC. Its protein product is CASSLDAVISNNEQFF. The genes are TRBV5-4 and TRBJ2-1; D is uncertain. Germline V gene data show CDR1 as SGHNT and CDR2 as YYREEE (reference sequence). Trimming shortened V by 0 bases and J by 5 bases, and 15 bases separated the two germline ends. The CDR3 extends over 16 amino acids.

The chain carries TRBV6-5 and TRBJ2-7; 12 nucleotides agree with TRBD2. Germline CDR1 and CDR2: MNHEY and SVGAGI. The CDR3 spans 14 residues. Trimming took 6 bases from V and 6 from J; bases not matched to a gene: 6. Here the CDR3 reads CASSILTSGGEQYF. In DNA, the CDR3 is TGTGCCAGCAGCATTTTGACTAGCGGGGGCGAGCAGTACTTC.

The CDR3 bases are TGTGCCAGCAGCTTAACAATAGCGGATACGCAGTATTTT. This codes for CASSLTIADTQYF. The genes are TRBV7-3 and TRBJ2-3; tentative D call: TRBD2 (5 bases). This CDR3 is built from 13 residues. V lost 0 bases, J lost 6 bases, and 7 bases lay in between. Per the germline V gene, CDR1 is SGHTA and CDR2 is FQGTGA.

The chain is built from TRBV21-1 and TRBJ2-7; the table's D call of TRBD1 was not tested on the DNA. TRBV21-1 counts as a pseudogene. The CDR3 loop spans 17 amino acids. The CDR3 protein is CASSKLWGHILSHEQYF. CDR3 DNA sequence: TGTGCCAGCAGCAAACTTTGGGGCCACATCCTATCCCACGAGCAGTACTTC.

The rearrangement links TRBV30 to TRBJ1-2; 7 bases fit TRBD1. The germline V gene encodes CDR1 GTSNPN and CDR2 SVGIG (reference sequence). The J segment lost 7 bases and the V segment lost 1 base, leaving 15 bases of the junction unmatched. The CDR3 is 16 residues long. The CDR3 spells CAWSANPQGRGRGYTF. As DNA, the CDR3 is TGTGCCTGGAGTGCGAACCCACAGGGGCGCGGACGTGGCTACACCTTC.

Remarks on this clone: The junction departs from the called germline gene at one end, perhaps through a read error. This rearrangement joins TRBV7-9 to TRBJ1-2; D not resolved. Germline V CDR1 and CDR2: SEHNR, FQNEAQ (reference sequence). The CDR3 runs to 18 residues. CDR3 in DNA: TGTTCCAGCAGCTTTCTTCGGATTAGCCAAGATCGAAACTATGGCTACACCTTC. Amino acid sequence: CSSSFLRISQDRNYGYTF.

The chain is built from TRBV4-2 and TRBJ2-7, with D possibly TRBD2 on 5 matching bases. CDR1 LGHNA and CDR2 YNFKEQ come from the germline V gene. The germline V and J ends were trimmed by 0 bases and 6 bases, with 18 bases remaining between them. The CDR3 spans 16 residues. DNA of the CDR3: TGTGCCAGCAGCCAAGATCTAGGGAGTTGGGGTGGCGAGCAGTACTTC. Residues: CASSQDLGSWGGEQYF.

The chain uses TRBV20-1 and TRBJ2-5; a weak D match, TRBD2 (6 bases). V lost 6 bases and J 4 bases, leaving 9 bases between the germline ends. CDR1 and CDR2 from the germline V gene are DFQATT and SNEGSKA (reference sequence). This CDR3 has 11 amino acids. CDR3 amino acids: CSAQRVETQYF. CDR3 bases: TGCAGTGCACAGCGGGTAGAGACCCAGTACTTC.

The chain carries TRBV6-1 and TRBJ1-6; D not certain. Trimming cost V 8 bases and J 0 bases, with 8 bases left between them. Germline values: CDR1 MNHNS, CDR2 SASEGT. This CDR3 is built from 14 residues. Here the CDR3 reads CASRSSSYNSPLHF. In nucleotides, the CDR3 is TGTGCCAGCCGCTCTAGCTCCTATAATTCACCCCTCCACTTT.

CDR3 DNA: TGCAGCGTTGACAGGCTCACAGATACGCAGTATTTT. Its translation: CSVDRLTDTQYF. The chain employs TRBV29-1 and TRBJ2-3; no clear D gene. The germline V gene encodes CDR1 SQVTM and CDR2 ANQGSEA. The CDR3 totals 12 residues. Trimming removed 3 bases at V and 2 bases at J, with 6 bases between.

This clone appeared once. This sample also contains other DNA sequences that code for the same CDR3. The chain couples TRBV7-8 to TRBJ2-7; D might be TRBD1 (5 bases). Trimming took off 1 base at V and 0 bases at J, with 7 bases between the two ends. The CDR3 runs to 14 residues. Germline CDR1 reads SGHVS; CDR2 reads FQNEAQ. The CDR3: CASSLVQGSYEQYF. As DNA, the CDR3 is TGTGCCAGCAGCTTAGTCCAGGGCTCCTACGAGCAGTACTTC.

CDR3 protein: CASSVSGTGSYEQYF. The CDR3 region has the DNA TGTGCCAGCAGTGTGTCCGGGACAGGCTCCTACGAGCAGTACTTC. The rearrangement uses TRBV6-4 and TRBJ2-7, with 8 bases aligning to TRBD1. The CDR3 consists of 15 residues. The trim removed 4 bases at V and 0 bases at J, leaving 5 bases unmatched. Germline values: CDR1 MRHNA, CDR2 SNTAGT.

Only a few counts were recorded for this clone. The V gene is TRBV11-2, the J gene TRBJ2-5, with 8 bases fitting TRBD2. The V gene end was trimmed by 5 bases and the J gene end by 5 bases; junction bases not matched to a gene: 7. The CDR3 sequence is 14 residues long. CDR1 is SGHAT and CDR2 is FQNNGV in the germline V gene. CDR3 DNA sequence: TGTGCCAGCAGCCCCCGACCGGGAGGGGAGACCCAGTACTTC. Translating it yields CASSPRPGGETQYF.

V is TRBV29-1 and J is TRBJ1-2; 7 bases align to TRBD1. The germline gives CDR1 SQVTM, CDR2 ANQGSEA. The CDR3 length is 15 residues. Trimming took 6 bases from V and 0 from J; bases not matched to a gene: 10. The CDR3 coding sequence is TGCAGCGTCCCTCGGACAGGCCCGTCTAACTATGGCTACACCTTC. This encodes CSVPRTGPSNYGYTF.

This chain connects TRBV6-1 to TRBJ1-1; TRBD1 agrees at 8 bases. J was trimmed by 7 bases and V by 4 bases; bases with no gene match: 5. The germline CDR1 and CDR2 sequences are MNHNS and SASEGT. This CDR3 region has 13 residues. The CDR3 sequence: CASSVQGGGEAFF. Here the CDR3 DNA reads TGTGCCAGCAGTGTACAGGGGGGGGGTGAAGCTTTCTTT.

This rearrangement joins TRBV15 to TRBJ2-7; D is uncertain. CDR3 length: 16 residues. Trimming took off 1 base at V and 0 bases at J, with 13 bases between the two ends. Germline V gene lookup returns CDR1 LNHNV and CDR2 YYDKDF (reference sequence). The CDR3 protein is CATSRGPSPSSYEQYF. The DNA for the CDR3 is TGTGCCACCAGCAGAGGTCCTTCCCCCAGCTCCTACGAGCAGTACTTC.